This T cell receptor beta chain was captured by sequencing in a study of shared clonotypes between healthy human individuals (TCRdb year 2020). Background on the whole study: A few men and a couple of women, aged 18 to 49 years, made up the cohort. For each donor, three plates each were used for CD4 naive and CD4 memory, two plates were used for CD8 naive, and one plate was used for CD8 memory. The study deeply sequenced blood TCR repertoires of about 5 healthy adults to estimate repertoire size and the extent of clonotype sharing between individuals. To increase sequencing depth and limit assay-specific biases, different laboratories used diverse techniques to prepare libraries and sequence TCR repertoires. Per donor, leukapheresis produced somewhere between about 0.94 and 9 billion PBMCs. General study outcomes and caveats: Rarefaction of sorted-subset datasets indicated incomplete sequencing despite the large sequencing depth. Only blood was sampled, and tissue TCR repertoires likely differ from those in blood. Based on pairwise subsampling, the degree of clonotype sharing among donors was expected to be affected by sequencing depth. Sharing across a few donors was observed for about 5% of naive CD4, 3.5% of naive CD8, over 2% of memory CD4, and over 0.3% of memory CD8 clonotypes. Larger estimated clonotype richness was generally found for naive subsets than for memory subsets. The small number of donors limited the genetic and exposure-history diversity represented. Clonotypes shared by all four sorted-subset donors showed higher generation probabilities than non-shared clonotypes.

Using the deep immunoSEQ assay, multiplex PCR amplified TCR CDR3 regions from genomic DNA. Extracted genomic DNA from each cell subset was spread evenly across all wells of several immunoSEQ 96-well plates, with each plate serving as a replicate. For sorted subsets, each replicate PCR was loaded with approximately 190 ng genomic DNA, equivalent to 30,000 or so T cell genomes. The purified libraries were quantified using a Qubit 3.0 fluorometer, sized with a Bioanalyzer 2100, and then quantified again using the KAPA Library Quantification kit. Every immunoSEQ 96-well plate was sequenced on a separate single-read 150-cycle Illumina NextSeq 550 flow cell. The authors' analysis ran thus. Because the immunoSEQ output held only junctional sequences and lacked quality scores, the filtering could not match the filtering applied to full-length reads. To assign V/J genes and CDR3, sequences were annotated using PyIR, a Python wrapper for IgBLAST v1.9, with IMGT germline references. Reads were filtered out if the reads had weak V/J assignments (E-value above 1e-6), no CDR3, stop codons, out-of-frame junctions, or ambiguous translated residues. A V3J clonotype was defined by an identical inferred V gene, J gene, and CDR3 amino acid sequence. The percentage overlap between two repertoires was calculated by dividing the number of shared unique clonotypes by the size of the smaller repertoire. Richness of each repertoire was evaluated using RTK rarefaction, the Chao1 estimator, and Recon v2.1 estimates of unobserved clonotypes. OLGA was used to compute generation probabilities for all TCRbeta clonotypes that the gDNA method yielded from a few donors. In its TCRdb copy, this immuneACCESS table keeps in-frame sequences only and misses some clones. Where compared with another copy, unresolved V genes explain less than half of these, and the others have no known cause. V and J calls and clone size are copied from that table; D and trimming were computed from the DNA. For this sample there are roughly 650,000 clones; 97% appear just once. The top ten clones comprise 0.055% to 0.07% of the sample.

Healthy HIV-negative adults with no recently reported acute infections or vaccinations were included as donors. Every donor was a Caucasian adult residing in Nashville, Tennessee, USA. Magnetic negative selection was used to enrich CD4+ T cells, after which naive cells were positively selected on CD45RA and the negative fraction became the memory subset. Blood was obtained by leukapheresis, after which PBMCs were separated by Ficoll-Histopaque density gradient centrifugation and cryopreserved in liquid nitrogen vapor phase. Purity and quantity of every magnetically sorted T cell population were checked by analytical flow cytometry. Genomic DNA was isolated from every sorted fraction and measured by UV absorbance on a Nanodrop 2000c. Spanning cysteine to phenylalanine, the CDR3 consists of 14 amino acids. Kept here is only the CDR3 DNA, which spans 42 bases and is read in frame from base 1. The germline V gene gives CDR1 as MDHEN and CDR2 as SYDVKM. V loses 6 bases at its end and J loses 8 bases; junction bases beyond the gene matches: 10.

As to this clone: Its antigen is currently not known. The input lacks base qualities; no much larger clone sits a single base away.

Sequenced input: naive CD4+ T cells sorted from blood. The intended sense of this specimen's cell subset or site label: CD45RA+ positively selected. The TCR originated in a woman aged 30 to 39 in good health. This sequence uses TRBV28 and TRBJ1-2; the central 9 bases match TRBD1. The CDR3 sequence is CASRTPGQGRGYTF. The sequenced DNA is TGTGCCAGCAGGACTCCGGGACAGGGAAGAGGCTACACCTTC.